Shown below are 18 T cell receptor beta chains from a single sample sequenced in a study of T cell repertoires in cytomegalovirus infection. For these TCRs, the target antigens are not known. MiXCR, run by TCRdb on the reads, gives a single entry per CDR3 protein. Of around 140,000 distinct CDR3 sequences in the sample, about 31% are singletons; the top ten hold around half. This specimen consisted of CD8+ T cells from cultured PBMCs, obtained from culture after CMV antigen stimulation. These receptors were taken from a human donor in good health (CMV status not recorded). Some clones in this sample may be carry-over from other donors' samples.

The V gene is TRBV20-1, the J gene TRBJ1-2; 8 nucleotides agree with TRBD1. Trimming at V came to 1 base and at J to 3 bases, leaving 4 bases not matched to a gene. Germline CDR1 DFQATT, CDR2 SNEGSKA (reference sequence). There are 14 residues in the CDR3. CDR3 DNA sequence: TGCAGTGCTAGAGGTTTGGACAGGGACTATGGCTACACCTTC. Translated: CSARGLDRDYGYTF.

This chain joins TRBV14 and TRBJ2-5, with D perhaps TRBD1 (6 bases). This CDR3 has 17 amino acids. V lost 1 base, J lost 4 bases, and 19 bases lay in between. Looked up from germline, CDR1 is SGHDN and CDR2 is FVKESK. The CDR3 coding sequence is TGTGCCAGCAGCCAAGGCTTTCGGACTCAGGGGAGAGAGACCCAGTACTTC. Encoded protein: CASSQGFRTQGRETQYF.

The chain is built from TRBV5-5 and TRBJ1-6, with D unresolved. This CDR3 region has 17 residues. The V gene lost 0 bases and the J gene lost 0 bases, with 10 bases spanning the gap. CDR1 SGHKS and CDR2 YYEKEE come from the germline V gene (reference sequence). CDR3 nucleotides: TGTGCCAGCAGCTTGGGCCGAATCAGCTCCTATAATTCACCCCTCCACTTT. Amino acid sequence: CASSLGRISSYNSPLHF.

This clonotype has more than one count but fewer than ten. The chain uses TRBV19 and TRBJ1-2, with D possibly matching TRBD1 (6 bases). The CDR3 length is 13 residues. V was pared by 6 bases and J by 6 bases, with 14 bases between. The V gene's germline CDR1 is LNHDA and CDR2 SQIVND (reference sequence). The CDR3 protein is CASSPGDADGYTF. The CDR3 DNA is TGTGCCAGTAGCCCAGGGGACGCGGATGGCTACACCTTC.

This clonotype was seen more than once but under ten times. J is TRBJ1-2 and V is TRBV19; weak D call: TRBD1 (6 bases). V was shortened by 4 bases and J by 3 bases, with 21 bases between the two germline ends. The CDR3 covers 17 residues. Per germline, CDR1 LNHDA and CDR2 SQIVND (reference sequence). CDR3 nucleotide sequence: TGTGCCAGTAGTACTCCCTCAGCAGGGGTGTTTGACTATGGCTACACCTTC. Protein product: CASSTPSAGVFDYGYTF.

A note on this clonotype: This may come from a read error, since a much larger clone is one base off. V and J are TRBV7-2 and TRBJ2-1; D is possibly TRBD2 (7 bases). The CDR3 consists of 15 residues. The germline gives CDR1 SGHTA, CDR2 FQGNSA. CDR3 in DNA: TGTGCCATCAGCTTAGGGCCGGGGGGCCCGAATGAGCAGTTCTTC. Amino acids: CAISLGPGGPNEQFF. Looking up the rest from reference TRBV7-2 and TRBJ2-1 gives the full variable domain: GAGVSQSPSNKVTEKGKDVELRCDPISGHTALYWYRQSLGQGLEFLIYFQGNSAPDKSGLPSDRFSAERTGGSVSTLTIQRTQQEDSAVYLCAISLGPGGPNEQFFGPGTRLTVL.

The sample holds many counts of this clonotype. This chain uses TRBV7-8 with TRBJ2-5, with TRBD1 matching 7 bases. CDR3 size: 13 residues. Germline assignment: CDR1 SGHVS and CDR2 FQNEAQ. J lost 5 bases, V lost 4 bases, and 4 bases had no gene match. The CDR3 loop is CASSSTGWETQYF. The CDR3 DNA reads as TGTGCCAGCAGCTCGACAGGGTGGGAGACCCAGTACTTC.

This clonotype has more than one count but fewer than ten. The V and J genes are TRBV27 and TRBJ1-1; maybe TRBD1 (5 bases). The V and J ends lost 6 bases and 2 bases respectively, with 10 bases between them. The CDR3 is 13 residues long. CDR1 MNHEY and CDR2 SMNVEV come from the germline V gene (reference sequence). CDR3 bases: TGTGCCAGCAGGGGGGGACTAAACACTGAAGCTTTCTTT. It codes for CASRGGLNTEAFF.

A few counts support this clonotype. This chain links TRBV4-2 with TRBJ2-7, with D uncertain. Germline CDR1 LGHNA, CDR2 YNFKEQ. CDR3 length: 11 amino acids. V lost 1 base to trimming and J lost 6 bases, with 4 bases between them. This CDR3 is CASSQGVEQYF. In DNA, the CDR3 is TGTGCCAGCAGCCAAGGGGTCGAGCAGTACTTC.

The sample holds a few counts of this clonotype. J is TRBJ2-3 and V is TRBV7-6; 7 positions match TRBD2. The V gene end was trimmed by 1 base and the J gene end by 1 base; junction bases not matched to a gene: 5. The CDR3 runs to 16 residues. Germline V gene data show CDR1 as SGHVS and CDR2 as FNYEAQ. CDR3 DNA sequence: TGTGCCAGCAGCTTAGGGACTAGATTCGGCACAGATACGCAGTATTTT. Its protein is CASSLGTRFGTDTQYF.

At least ten counts were recorded for this clonotype. The genes are TRBV7-2 and TRBJ2-7; 9 bases line up with TRBD1. The junction had 3 bases not matched to a gene; V was cut back by 5 bases and J by 4 bases. The CDR3 loop spans 13 amino acids. CDR1 is SGHTA and CDR2 is FQGNSA in the germline V gene. The CDR3 sequence: CASSPDRGYEQYV. The CDR3 nucleotides read TGTGCCAGCAGCCCGGACAGGGGTTACGAGCAGTACGTC.

In its sample, this clonotype was seen many times. The chain carries TRBV7-9 and TRBJ2-5; D remains ambiguous. Trimming cost V 0 bases and J 5 bases, with 16 bases left between them. Germline V lookup: CDR1 SEHNR, CDR2 FQNEAQ (reference sequence). The CDR3 totals 16 residues. In DNA, the CDR3 is TGTGCCAGCAGCTTAGCGAGTAGCAGCACAAGGGAGACCCAGTACTTC. Protein sequence: CASSLASSSTRETQYF.

This clonotype has only a few counts. The genes are TRBV9 and TRBJ2-1; 11 bases map to TRBD2. The germline V gene has CDR1 SGDLS and CDR2 YYNGEE. This CDR3 region has 14 residues. The J segment lost 6 bases and the V segment lost 4 bases, leaving 3 bases of the junction unmatched. The CDR3 DNA follows: TGTGCCAGCAGCCCTAGCGGGGGGAGCAATGAGCAGTTCTTC. This translates into CASSPSGGSNEQFF.

This chain connects TRBV10-3 to TRBJ1-2; tentative D call: TRBD1 (5 bases). V was trimmed by 4 bases and J by 8 bases, leaving 14 bases between them. Germline V gene data show CDR1 as ENHRY and CDR2 as SYGVKD. This CDR3 spans 13 amino acids. CDR3 DNA sequence: TGTGCCATCAGTGTCGGCCGGGGGGAGGGCTACACCTTC. Translated: CAISVGRGEGYTF.

This clonotype has just a few counts. The chain couples TRBV27 to TRBJ2-3; 10 positions match TRBD2. CDR3 length: 15 amino acids. The V gene end was trimmed by 0 bases and the J gene end by 3 bases; junction bases not matched to a gene: 0. CDR1 is MNHEY and CDR2 is SMNVEV in the germline V gene (reference sequence). In DNA form, the CDR3 reads TGTGCCAGCAGTTTATCGGGACTAGCGACAGATACGCAGTATTTT. Its translation is CASSLSGLATDTQYF.

The chain carries TRBV4-1 and TRBJ1-1; weak D call: TRBD1 (5 bases). This CDR3 is built from 14 residues. Trimming removed 4 bases from V and 4 bases from J, with 13 bases in between. CDR1 is MGHRA and CDR2 is YSYEKL in the germline V gene. CDR3: CASSPLQGSTEAFF. In nucleotides, the CDR3 is TGCGCCAGCAGCCCTCTTCAGGGAAGCACTGAAGCTTTCTTT.

In its sample, this clonotype was seen a few times. V usage is TRBV9 and J usage is TRBJ2-2, with 7 bases fitting TRBD1. CDR1 and CDR2 (germline): SGDLS, YYNGEE. The CDR3 covers 18 residues. V lost 3 bases to trimming and J lost 2 bases; unmatched junction nucleotides: 13. The CDR3 bases are TGTGCCAGCAGCGCACAGGGGCTAGAGAGCGCAAACACCGGGGAGCTGTTTTTT. As protein: CASSAQGLESANTGELFF.

This clonotype was counted between two and nine times. The chain recombines TRBV29-1 with TRBJ2-5; D ambiguous. V shed 6 bases and J shed 5 bases, with 7 bases lying between them. CDR3 length: 10 residues. From germline, CDR1 is SQVTM and CDR2 ANQGSEA. CDR3: CSVTGETQYF. CDR3 nucleotides: TGCAGCGTGACTGGGGAGACCCAGTACTTC.